The subject of this entry is one T cell receptor beta chain. Its antigen is unknown. The data were obtained in a study of cytomegalovirus exposure and HLA in healthy donors. Findings and limits, study-wide: Presence/absence analysis assumed near-uniform sequencing depth across donors. Analysis was performed later, and it showed HLA-associated TCR beta chains to be more clonally expanded than equally common others.

The germline V gene encodes CDR1 MGHDK and CDR2 SYGVNS. This CDR3 region has 15 residues. Trimming took 4 bases from V and 8 from J; bases not matched to a gene: 7. This PCR relied on a set of 60 Vbeta primers and 13 Jbeta primers. Profiling relied on immunoSEQ multiplex PCR, and the TCRdb table lists in-frame clones only, not all of them. The table records 70,000 or so clones, 60% to 75% of them present only once. The receptor's source is a woman in her sixties or seventies in good health and CMV-seropositive. The sample taken for sequencing was PBMCs. The chain recombines TRBV25-1 with TRBJ1-4, with 10 bases that match TRBD1. This CDR3 is CASSGGDRGPEKLFF. In DNA, the CDR3 is TGTGCCAGCAGTGGGGGGGACAGGGGACCGGAAAAACTGTTTTTT.